The T cell receptor beta chain described here comes from a study of T-cell reconstitution after alpha-beta-depleted transplantation in children. This CDR3 is 16 amino acids long. CDR1 and CDR2 from the germline V gene are MNHNS and SASEGT. V lost 6 bases, J lost 0 bases, and 17 bases lay in between. Unique molecular identifiers were used in preparing the TCRbeta library. MiXCR was run by TCRdb on the PCR reads, yielding one entry per CDR3 protein. The repertoire has about 400,000 distinct CDR3 sequences, roughly 15% of them found once; the top ten carry about 4%. This TCR was recovered from a human donor who donated a stem cell graft to a child with Fanconi anemia. The chain recombines TRBV6-1 with TRBJ1-2; D ambiguous. Sequenced here: PBMCs, sampled from the stem cell graft. Here the CDR3 DNA reads TGTGCCAGCAGCCTGAGAAATCCAGAGGCTAACTATGGCTACACCTTC. Protein: CASSLRNPEANYGYTF.